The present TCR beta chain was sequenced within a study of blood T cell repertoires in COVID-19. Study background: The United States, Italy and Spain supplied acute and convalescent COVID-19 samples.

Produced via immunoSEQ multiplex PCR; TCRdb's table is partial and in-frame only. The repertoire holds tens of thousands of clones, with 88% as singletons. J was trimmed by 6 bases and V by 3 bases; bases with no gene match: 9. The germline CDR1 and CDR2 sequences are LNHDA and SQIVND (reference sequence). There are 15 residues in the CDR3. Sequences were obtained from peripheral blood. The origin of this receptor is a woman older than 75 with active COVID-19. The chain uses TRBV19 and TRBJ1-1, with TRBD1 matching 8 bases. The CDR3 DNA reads TGTGCCAGTAGTATGATTAGACAGGGGAGGGCTGAAGCTTTCTTT. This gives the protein CASSMIRQGRAEAFF.